This TCR beta chain was recorded in a study of Graves' ophthalmopathy and Graves' hyperthyroidism. Study details: No treatment had been given when peripheral blood was collected at initial diagnosis.

This clonotype was counted a few times. The junction does not match germline at one end; this may be a read error. TCR beta CDR3 regions were amplified from RNA transcripts. RT-PCR was first run with HTBI primers, then multiplex PCR in a second round. Via MiXCR, TCRdb re-called the multiplex PCR reads, giving one row per CDR3 protein. The data show fewer than 600,000 distinct CDR3 sequences, roughly an eighth seen once. The CDR3 spans 14 residues. In germline, CDR1 is MNHNS, CDR2 SASEGT. The sequence derives from a woman in her thirties with Graves' ophthalmopathy. The chain couples TRBV6-1 to TRBJ2-2; D may be TRBD2 (6 bases). The sequenced sample was blood. Written as DNA, the CDR3 is TGTGCCAGCAGTGAGGGCCTAGCGACCGGGGAGCTGGTTTTT. Protein product: CASSEGLATGELVF.